The 30 T cell receptor beta chains listed next were all sequenced from one sample in a study of T cells in localized non-small cell lung cancer (TCRdb year 2020). Library preparation employed the immunoSEQ multiplex PCR assay. TCRdb mirrors the immuneACCESS table, restricted to in-frame sequences. Some clones are absent from its copies; in checked studies, under half trace to an unresolved V gene, and the reason for the others is unknown. This sample holds roughly 38,000 clones; more than 75% were observed only once. Roughly 3.6% of the sample lies in the top ten. Source: peripheral blood, taken before any cancer treatment. The receptors come from a man aged 18-55 years with stage I lung adenocarcinoma.

CDR3 loop: CASSSGTGANVLTF. The CDR3 nucleotides read TGTGCCAGCAGCTCAGGGACGGGGGCCAACGTCCTGACTTTC. The chain combines TRBV5-4 with TRBJ2-6, with D perhaps assigned TRBD1 or TRBD2 (5 bases each). V lost 3 bases, J lost 4 bases, and 8 bases lay in between. CDR1 is SGHNT, CDR2 YYREEE, per germline (reference sequence). The CDR3 spans 14 residues.

The J gene is TRBJ2-5, the V gene TRBV29-1, with D perhaps TRBD1 (6 bases). The CDR3 is made up of 13 amino acids. The germline V and J ends were trimmed by 4 bases and 5 bases, with 14 bases remaining between them. Germline V lookup: CDR1 SQVTM, CDR2 ANQGSEA. In DNA, the CDR3 is TGCAGCGTTGTGGTCTTCACAGGGGAGACCCAGTACTTC. Amino acids: CSVVVFTGETQYF.

The CDR3 DNA reads TGTGCCAGCAGCCAGGGGGGATCTGGAAACACCATATATTTT. Translated: CASSQGGSGNTIYF. The V call is TRBV7-8, the J call TRBJ1-3, with TRBD1 identical over 7 bases. The V and J ends lost 5 bases and 1 base, in that order; junction bases with no gene match: 2. The CDR3 is 14 amino acids. CDR1 SGHVS and CDR2 FQNEAQ come from the germline V gene.

This clone occurred once. This chain links TRBV9 with TRBJ1-2; D is perhaps TRBD1 (5 bases). V was clipped by 4 bases and J by 10 bases, with 20 bases between them. The CDR3 consists of 14 residues. Looked up from germline, CDR1 is SGDLS and CDR2 is YYNGEE. The CDR3 here is CASSSPGGGMDYTF. The CDR3 DNA is TGTGCCAGCAGCTCACCCGGGGGAGGGATGGACTACACCTTC.

The chain links TRBV10-3 to TRBJ1-2; TRBD1 aligns across 9 bases. The CDR3 has 16 residues. Per germline, CDR1 ENHRY and CDR2 SYGVKD. V lost 7 bases to trimming and J lost 0 bases; unmatched junction nucleotides: 9. As DNA, the CDR3 is TGTGCCATCAACGGGGGACAGGGAAACTCTAACTATGGCTACACCTTC. This encodes CAINGGQGNSNYGYTF.

Written as DNA, the CDR3 is TGCAGCGTTCCGGGACAGGGGGCTGTACGGGACACTGAAGCTTTCTTT. Translated: CSVPGQGAVRDTEAFF. The V gene is TRBV29-1, the J gene TRBJ1-1, with 12 bases aligning to TRBD1. The CDR3 sequence is 16 residues long. Germline CDR1 reads SQVTM; CDR2 reads ANQGSEA. V lost 5 bases to trimming and J lost 3 bases; unmatched junction nucleotides: 10.

This rearrangement joins TRBV5-6 to TRBJ1-1; D unclear. Germline values: CDR1 SGHDT, CDR2 YYEEEE. The CDR3 covers 14 residues. The V end lost 2 bases, the J end lost 7 bases, and 15 bases lay between the germline ends. CDR3: CASSFGPDRYEAFF. The DNA of the CDR3 is TGTGCCAGCAGCTTTGGTCCGGACCGGTATGAAGCTTTCTTT.

The J gene is TRBJ1-2, the V gene TRBV28; TRBD1 is a possible D gene (6 bases). V lost 10 bases, J lost 4 bases, and 13 bases lay in between. The germline gives CDR1 MDHEN, CDR2 SYDVKM. This CDR3 is 12 amino acids long. The CDR3 nucleotides are TGTGCCACCCGTGACAGGTTCTATGGCTACACCTTC. This encodes CATRDRFYGYTF.

The rearrangement joins TRBV6-6 to TRBJ1-1; unclear D gene. The length of the CDR3 is 13 residues. In germline, CDR1 is MNHNY, CDR2 SVGAGI (reference sequence). V was pared by 6 bases and J by 5 bases, with 13 bases between. The CDR3 sequence is CASRQAPMTEAFF. In DNA form, the CDR3 reads TGTGCCAGCAGGCAAGCCCCGATGACTGAAGCTTTCTTT.

The chain couples TRBV9 to TRBJ2-1; unclear D gene. Germline V lookup: CDR1 SGDLS, CDR2 YYNGEE. V lost 5 bases and J 6 bases, leaving 15 bases between the germline ends. The CDR3 totals 14 residues. The CDR3 DNA is TGTGCCAGCAGTGGAGTGGATACCCCCAATGAGCAGTTCTTC. It translates to CASSGVDTPNEQFF.

The V gene is TRBV28, the J gene TRBJ1-2, with D possibly TRBD1 on 6 matching bases. Germline-derived CDR1 and CDR2 are MDHEN and SYDVKM. The CDR3 totals 15 residues. Between the trimmed V and J ends, which lost 3 bases and 4 bases, there was a span of 15 bases. The CDR3 coding sequence is TGTGCCAGCAGTTTCATTGGGGGCGCCGGCTATGGCTACACCTTC. It yields the protein CASSFIGGAGYGYTF.

This chain joins TRBV19 and TRBJ1-2, with a tentative D call TRBD1 (6 bases). Germline assignment: CDR1 LNHDA and CDR2 SQIVND (reference sequence). CDR3 length: 15 residues. Trimming pared 5 bases from V and 5 bases from J, leaving 18 bases between. The CDR3 DNA reads TGTGCCAGTAGTGCTCCCACTGGACAGATTTATGGCTACACCTTC. Translation: CASSAPTGQIYGYTF.

The V call is TRBV5-8, the J call TRBJ2-1; no firm D call. Trimming pared 2 bases from V and 8 bases from J, leaving 8 bases between. This CDR3 comprises 12 residues. CDR1 SGHTS and CDR2 YDEGEE come from the germline V gene. The CDR3 DNA sequence: TGTGCCAGCAGCTTAGGCGTCTATGAGCAGTTCTTC. Translating gives CASSLGVYEQFF.

This chain links TRBV11-2 with TRBJ1-2; D gene ambiguous. Trimming removed 1 base at V and 3 bases at J, with 15 bases between. This CDR3 has 16 residues. Germline values: CDR1 SGHAT, CDR2 FQNNGV. The CDR3 region has the DNA TGTGCCAGCAGCTTAGGGGTAGGGCAGGATGACTATGGCTACACCTTC. This encodes CASSLGVGQDDYGYTF.

This clone has a handful of counts. The rearrangement uses TRBV28 and TRBJ1-5; 9 bases match TRBD1. V lost 2 bases and J lost 3; bases outside the gene matches: 5. This CDR3 comprises 16 residues. Germline assignment: CDR1 MDHEN and CDR2 SYDVKM. The CDR3 coding sequence is TGTGCCAGCAGTTTAGGGGGACAGGGATACAATCAGCCCCAGCATTTT. The encoded protein is CASSLGGQGYNQPQHF.

The chain has TRBV12-5 and TRBJ2-5; no firm D call. Germline lookup yields CDR1 LGHNT and CDR2 FRNRAP. The CDR3 runs 15 residues. Trimming took off 2 bases at V and 5 bases at J, with 15 bases between the two ends. CDR3 in DNA: TGTGCTAGTGGTTTGTCCTCCCGCCCCCCGGAGACCCAGTACTTC. It translates to CASGLSSRPPETQYF. Drawing the rest from reference TRBV12-5 and TRBJ2-5, the complete variable domain is DARVTQTPRHKVTEMGQEVTMRCQPILGHNTVFWYRQTMMQGLELLAYFRNRAPLDDSGMPKDRFSAEMPDATLATLKIQPSEPRDSAVYFCASGLSSRPPETQYFGPGTRLLVL.

The chain combines TRBV5-6 with TRBJ2-5; D is ambiguous. The CDR3 has 13 residues. The germline V and J ends were trimmed by 0 bases and 4 bases, with 7 bases remaining between them. The germline CDR1 and CDR2 sequences are SGHDT and YYEEEE. The CDR3 spells CASSLDARETQYF. CDR3 bases: TGTGCCAGCAGCTTGGACGCCCGAGAGACCCAGTACTTC.

This clone was observed a handful of times. The chain employs TRBV7-8 and TRBJ1-5; D remains unclear. Germline CDR1 reads SGHVS; CDR2 reads FQNEAQ. The CDR3 covers 14 residues. Trimming took off 7 bases at V and 2 bases at J, with 12 bases between the two ends. CDR3 sequence: CASTPQDGNQPQHF. The CDR3 nucleotides are TGTGCCAGCACCCCACAAGATGGCAATCAGCCCCAGCATTTT. Variable domain in full (rest from reference TRBV7-8 and TRBJ1-5): GAGVSQSPRYKVAKRGQDVALRCDPISGHVSLFWYQQALGQGPEFLTYFQNEAQLDKSGLPSDRFFAERPEGSVSTLKIQRTQQEDSAVYLCASTPQDGNQPQHFGDGTRLSIL.

The chain links TRBV27 to TRBJ1-4; TRBD1 is a possible D gene (6 bases). V lost 5 bases to trimming and J lost 2 bases, with 9 bases between them. The germline CDR1 and CDR2 sequences are MNHEY and SMNVEV (reference sequence). The CDR3 is made up of 14 amino acids. Here the CDR3 reads CASSPGVTNEKLFF. Here the CDR3 DNA reads TGTGCCAGCAGTCCAGGGGTGACTAATGAAAAACTGTTTTTT. Based on the CDR3 plus reference TRBV27 and TRBJ1-4, the full variable domain is EAQVTQNPRYLITVTGKKLTVTCSQNMNHEYMSWYRQDPGLGLRQIYYSMNVEVTDKGDVPEGYKVSRKEKRNFPLILESPSPNQTSLYFCASSPGVTNEKLFFGSGTQLSVL.

The rearrangement joins TRBV20-1 to TRBJ2-3, with TRBD2 matching over 7 bases. The CDR3 runs 11 residues. V lost 7 bases and J lost 5; bases outside the gene matches: 3. Germline CDR1 DFQATT, CDR2 SNEGSKA (reference sequence). DNA for the CDR3: TGCAGTGAACCTAGCGGAGATACGCAGTATTTT. This gives the protein CSEPSGDTQYF.

J is TRBJ2-7 and V is TRBV10-3; 10 nucleotides match TRBD2. This CDR3 spans 15 amino acids. CDR1 and CDR2 (germline): ENHRY, SYGVKD. J was trimmed by 4 bases and V by 0 bases; bases with no gene match: 3. For the CDR3, the DNA is TGTGCCATCAGTGAGTCTAGCGGGGGGCCATACGAGCAGTACTTC. This sequence encodes CAISESSGGPYEQYF.

The chain employs TRBV18 and TRBJ2-7; 7 bases align to TRBD2. Germline V gene lookup returns CDR1 KGHSH and CDR2 LQKENI. V was clipped by 0 bases and J by 1 base; unmatched bases: 9. The CDR3 covers 17 residues. In DNA, the CDR3 is TGTGCCAGCTCACCACCGGTAGGGAGCGGGGATTCCTACGAGCAGTACTTC. Its protein product is CASSPPVGSGDSYEQYF. The entire variable domain, with the rest obtained from reference TRBV18 and TRBJ2-7, is as follows: NAGVMQNPRHLVRRRGQEARLRCSPMKGHSHVYWYRQLPEEGLKFMVYLQKENIIDESGMPKERFSAEFPKEGPSILRIQQVVRGDSAAYFCASSPPVGSGDSYEQYFGPGTRLTVT.

The genes are TRBV5-1 and TRBJ2-3, with 7 positions matching TRBD2. Trimming at V came to 0 bases and at J to 6 bases, leaving 7 bases not matched to a gene. The CDR3 runs to 15 residues. Germline V gives CDR1 SGHRS, CDR2 YFSETQ. CDR3 in DNA: TGCGCCAGCAGCTTGGATGCGGGGGTATATGATACGCAGTATTTT. Protein sequence: CASSLDAGVYDTQYF. The full variable domain, rest sourced from reference TRBV5-1 and TRBJ2-3, is KAGVTQTPRYLIKTRGQQVTLSCSPISGHRSVSWYQQTPGQGLQFLFEYFSETQRNKGNFPGRFSGRQFSNSRSEMNVSTLELGDSALYLCASSLDAGVYDTQYFGPGTRLTVL.

This clone was counted a few times. This chain connects TRBV5-1 to TRBJ2-7; 8 bases are a match to TRBD1. CDR3 length: 14 amino acids. With 0 bases clipped from V and 5 bases from J, the junction kept 4 bases outside the gene matches. The germline gives CDR1 SGHRS, CDR2 YFSETQ. CDR3 protein: CASSLADRVHEQYF. The CDR3 bases are TGCGCCAGCAGCTTGGCGGACAGGGTCCACGAGCAGTACTTC.

The CDR3 coding sequence is TGTGCCAGCAGCAAATTCCGGGGCCCGGGGGAAGATACGCAGTATTTT. Translating gives CASSKFRGPGEDTQYF. V and J are TRBV7-9 and TRBJ2-3, with D perhaps matching TRBD2 (6 bases). CDR1 is SEHNR and CDR2 is FQNEAQ in the germline V gene (reference sequence). This CDR3 contains 16 residues. Trimming shortened V by 5 bases and J by 5 bases, and 20 bases separated the two germline ends.

The chain has TRBV9 and TRBJ2-2, with 9 positions matching TRBD1. V was pared by 0 bases and J by 4 bases, with 13 bases of the junction left unmatched. CDR3 length equals 19 residues. Germline V CDR1 and CDR2: SGDLS, YYNGEE. CDR3 in amino acids: CASSVDPIRQGVGTGELFF. The DNA for the CDR3 is TGTGCCAGCAGCGTAGACCCTATCCGACAGGGGGTAGGCACCGGGGAGCTGTTTTTT.

V gene TRBV4-2 combines with J gene TRBJ1-3; no definite D call. The CDR3 loop spans 14 amino acids. The germline V gene has CDR1 LGHNA and CDR2 YNFKEQ. V dropped 0 bases and J dropped 4 bases, with 7 bases sitting between them. This CDR3 reads CASSQEWQGNTIYF. The CDR3 DNA is TGTGCCAGCAGCCAAGAATGGCAGGGAAACACCATATATTTT.

The genes are TRBV2 and TRBJ2-1; unclear D gene. CDR1 is SNHLY, CDR2 FYNNEI, per germline. Trimming shortened V by 4 bases and J by 2 bases, and 9 bases separated the two germline ends. The CDR3 has 14 amino acids. The CDR3 DNA reads TGTGCCAGCAGTGTAAGCCAGGCCTACAATGAGCAGTTCTTC. It yields the protein CASSVSQAYNEQFF.

The gene calls are TRBV7-8 and TRBJ1-5; D gene ambiguous. Germline CDR1 SGHVS, CDR2 FQNEAQ. There are 14 residues in the CDR3. Trimming shortened V by 1 base and J by 1 base, and 5 bases separated the two germline ends. CDR3 DNA: TGTGCCAGCAGCTTAGTGGGGAGCAATCAGCCCCAGCATTTT. It translates to CASSLVGSNQPQHF.

J is TRBJ1-1 and V is TRBV10-3; D is possibly TRBD1 (6 bases). The CDR3 sequence is 15 residues long. Germline lookup yields CDR1 ENHRY and CDR2 SYGVKD. V was cut by 7 bases and J by 1 base, with 16 bases left in between. The CDR3 nucleotides are TGTGCCATCAATCAGGGGTCTGACGCGAACACTGAAGCTTTCTTT. Amino acid sequence: CAINQGSDANTEAFF.